These T cell receptor beta chains were read from a single sample in a study of molecular identifiers for immune sequencing clone quantification. TCRdb re-called the PCR reads through MiXCR, storing one row per CDR3 protein. This sample carries some 320,000 distinct CDR3 sequences, 20% to 25% of them seen once, and the ten largest clones take 0.75% to 0.85%. The sample comprised naive CD8+ T cells from blood, with Jurkat cell RNA spiked in. These receptors came from a human donor in good health. Some libraries in this study had Jurkat cell RNA spiked in. Each CDR3 is given with its conserved first and last residue. The D gene is left open where the match is weak. Some rows mark clone size as missing; the rest say once, few, many or name a class of expanded clone.

j_call v_call clone_size d_call cdr3_aa cdr3_nt
TRBJ2-3 TRBV19 few TRBD2 CASSMRLAGAKDTQYF TGTGCCAGTAGTATGAGACTAGCGGGGGCAAAAGATACGCAGTATTTT
TRBJ2-7 TRBV2 many TRBD2 CASSEVAGDYEQYF TGTGCCAGCAGTGAAGTAGCGGGGGACTACGAGCAGTACTTC
TRBJ1-5 TRBV6-5 NA NA CASSYDGQGGNQPQHF TGTGCCAGCAGTTACGACGGCCAGGGTGGCAATCAGCCCCAGCATTTT
TRBJ2-1 TRBV7-8 many NA CASSSGAGSHNEQFF TGTGCCAGCAGCTCCGGGGCGGGCAGCCACAATGAGCAGTTCTTC
TRBJ1-5 TRBV28 many NA CASLTPRGGGGQPQHF TGTGCCAGTCTAACCCCTCGGGGTGGCGGGGGTCAGCCCCAGCATTTT
TRBJ1-6 TRBV4-1 many NA CASSTPTGYNSPLHF TGCGCCAGCAGCACCCCGACGGGCTATAATTCACCCCTCCACTTT
TRBJ2-1 TRBV4-3 many NA CASSQDEGYNEQFF TGCGCCAGCAGCCAAGACGAGGGCTACAATGAGCAGTTCTTC
TRBJ2-3 TRBV27 few NA CASSIQSTDTQYF TGTGCCAGCAGTATCCAGAGCACAGATACGCAGTATTTT
TRBJ2-7 TRBV28 NA NA CVSSSFSRVYEQYF TGTGTCAGCAGTTCCTTCTCGCGTGTCTACGAGCAGTACTTC
TRBJ2-2 TRBV12-3/TRBV12-4 few TRBD1 CASSSRQGFLAGELFF TGTGCCAGCAGTTCAAGACAGGGGTTTTTGGCCGGGGAGCTGTTTTTT
TRBJ1-1 TRBV2 few NA CAIIGVMNTEVFF TGTGCCATAATAGGCGTAATGAACACTGAAGTTTTCTTT
TRBJ2-5 TRBV11-1 NA TRBD1 CASSLGIYQGAPETQYF TGTGCCAGCAGCCTGGGCATTTATCAGGGGGCACCTGAGACCCAGTACTTC
TRBJ2-5 TRBV7-6 NA NA CASSLSVGKQETQYF TGTGCCAGCAGCCTCTCGGTGGGGAAGCAGGAGACCCAGTACTTC
TRBJ2-3 TRBV7-2 many NA CASSLVTSSTDTQYF TGTGCCAGCAGCTTAGTAACGTCAAGCACAGATACGCAGTATTTT